One and the same sample provided the 20 T cell receptor beta chains below, sequenced in a study of blood T cell repertoires in COVID-19 (dated by TCRdb to 2018 to 2021). The library came from the immunoSEQ multiplex PCR assay. Sourced from immuneACCESS, this table was stored by TCRdb with only in-frame sequences that have V and J called. A share of the clones is absent; for the studies checked, an unresolved V gene accounts for under half, and the remainder has no known explanation. Recorded for this sample are about 320,000 clones; roughly 87% of them occurred a single time. The ten largest clones add up to about 8.9% of the sample. Sequencing used PBMCs or T cells enriched from blood (not recorded which). The receptors here all came from a woman under 30 who had recovered from COVID-19.

V gene TRBV19 combines with J gene TRBJ1-2; D might be TRBD1 (5 bases). Deletions cut 5 bases from V and 3 bases from J, with 16 bases between. Germline lookup yields CDR1 LNHDA and CDR2 SQIVND (reference sequence). This CDR3 contains 15 residues. DNA of the CDR3: TGTGCCAGTAGTCCGGGGGGGAATCGACACTATGGCTACACCTTC. This sequence encodes CASSPGGNRHYGYTF. The variable domain in full, with the rest retrieved from reference TRBV19 and TRBJ1-2, is DGGITQSPKYLFRKEGQNVTLSCEQNLNHDAMYWYRQDPGQGLRLIYYSQIVNDFQKGDIAEGYSVSREKKESFPLTVTSAQKNPTAFYLCASSPGGNRHYGYTFGSGTRLTVV.

The chain uses TRBV18 and TRBJ1-1; D call uncertain. CDR1 and CDR2 from the germline V gene are KGHSH and LQKENI. The V end was cut by 0 bases, the J end by 2 bases, with 16 bases between. CDR3 length: 17 residues. The CDR3 here is CASSPPVPLRENTEAFF. The CDR3 DNA follows: TGTGCCAGCTCACCACCGGTTCCTCTACGAGAAAACACTGAAGCTTTCTTT.

The J gene is TRBJ1-2, the V gene TRBV19, with TRBD1 as a possible D gene (5 bases). This CDR3 has 13 amino acids. With 5 bases removed from V and 7 bases from J, the gap between germline ends came to 14 bases. The germline CDR1 and CDR2 sequences are LNHDA and SQIVND (reference sequence). CDR3 nucleotides: TGTGCCAGTAGTGAAGGCGGGGACTCTGGCTACACCTTC. It yields the protein CASSEGGDSGYTF.

The J gene is TRBJ2-1, the V gene TRBV11-2, with 7 bases aligning to TRBD2. The germline gives CDR1 SGHAT, CDR2 FQNNGV. After removal of 0 bases from V and 4 bases from J, the junction contained 12 bases not matched to a gene. The CDR3 extends over 18 amino acids. This CDR3 reads CASSLEGGVGAGYNEQFF. The CDR3 DNA is TGTGCCAGCAGCTTAGAGGGTGGGGTGGGAGCGGGGTACAATGAGCAGTTCTTC.

The genes are TRBV6-6 and TRBJ1-2, with 9 nucleotides matching TRBD1. The CDR3 has 16 residues. Trimming cost V 5 bases and J 4 bases; bases outside gene matches: 11. CDR1 and CDR2 from the germline V gene are MNHNY and SVGAGI (reference sequence). The CDR3 reads CASSPDGQGPLYGYTF. CDR3 coding DNA: TGTGCCAGCAGTCCGGACGGACAGGGGCCACTCTATGGCTACACCTTC.

CDR3 sequence: CASSLGDSTYNEQFF. As DNA, the CDR3 is TGCGCCAGCAGCTTGGGGGACAGCACCTACAATGAGCAGTTCTTC. V is TRBV5-1 and J is TRBJ2-1, with 7 bases fitting TRBD1. CDR1 SGHRS and CDR2 YFSETQ come from the germline V gene. The V gene end was trimmed by 0 bases and the J gene end by 2 bases; junction bases not matched to a gene: 2. This CDR3 contains 15 residues.

The rearrangement joins TRBV6-2 or TRBV6-3 to TRBJ1-2; D uncertain. V shed 5 bases and J shed 4 bases, with 14 bases lying between them. CDR3 length: 14 residues. CDR1 is MNHEY and CDR2 is SVGEGT in the germline V gene. The CDR3 loop is CASSDAGRTYGYTF. The DNA for the CDR3 is TGTGCCAGCAGTGACGCCGGGAGAACCTATGGCTACACCTTC.

This chain connects TRBV5-1 to TRBJ2-3, with D perhaps matching TRBD1 (5 bases). Trimming cost V 6 bases and J 2 bases, with 16 bases left between them. The germline CDR1 and CDR2 sequences are SGHRS and YFSETQ. The CDR3 runs 15 residues. Written as DNA, the CDR3 is TGCGCCAGCACCTCTGGGGCAGGGTTCACAGATACGCAGTATTTT. Residues: CASTSGAGFTDTQYF. The whole variable domain, filled in from reference TRBV5-1 and TRBJ2-3, reads KAGVTQTPRYLIKTRGQQVTLSCSPISGHRSVSWYQQTPGQGLQFLFEYFSETQRNKGNFPGRFSGRQFSNSRSEMNVSTLELGDSALYLCASTSGAGFTDTQYFGPGTRLTVL.

This clone was detected a few times. This rearrangement joins TRBV14 to TRBJ1-1; the D is unclear. V was pared by 1 base and J by 0 bases, with 6 bases between. From germline, CDR1 is SGHDN and CDR2 FVKESK. The CDR3 length is 14 residues. As DNA, the CDR3 is TGTGCCAGCAGCCAAGGAGTAGTGAACACTGAAGCTTTCTTT. The encoded protein is CASSQGVVNTEAFF. Supplemented by reference TRBV14 and TRBJ1-1, the full variable domain reads EAGVTQFPSHSVIEKGQTVTLRCDPISGHDNLYWYRRVMGKEIKFLLHFVKESKQDESGMPNNRFLAERTGGTYSTLKVQPAELEDSGVYFCASSQGVVNTEAFFGQGTRLTVV.

This clone was found once. The chain uses TRBV7-9 and TRBJ1-2; D is perhaps TRBD1 (5 bases). Germline CDR1 is SEHNR and CDR2 is FQNEAQ (reference sequence). The V end lost 0 bases, the J end lost 8 bases, and 16 bases lay between the germline ends. The CDR3 consists of 15 residues. CDR3 bases: TGTGCCAGCAGCTTAGCGACAGATACCTTGGGCGGCTACACCTTC. As protein: CASSLATDTLGGYTF.

V is TRBV27 and J is TRBJ1-1; D gene unclear. With 2 bases removed from V and 0 bases from J, the gap between germline ends came to 7 bases. CDR3 length: 14 residues. Looked up from germline, CDR1 is MNHEY and CDR2 is SMNVEV (reference sequence). The CDR3 DNA reads as TGTGCCAGCAGTTTAAGCGAGGTGAACACTGAAGCTTTCTTT. Translated, it gives CASSLSEVNTEAFF.

This chain links TRBV5-6 with TRBJ2-5; TRBD1 aligns across 9 bases. V was clipped by 4 bases and J by 5 bases; unmatched bases: 9. Germline assignment: CDR1 SGHDT and CDR2 YYEEEE. The CDR3 runs 15 residues. The DNA of the CDR3 is TGTGCCAGCAGCCTATGGACAGGGGCGGAGGAGACCCAGTACTTC. It encodes CASSLWTGAEETQYF.

The chain carries TRBV15 and TRBJ2-2; D uncertain. This CDR3 is 13 amino acids long. V lost 3 bases and J lost 4, with 6 bases in between. CDR1 is LNHNV and CDR2 is YYDKDF in the germline V gene (reference sequence). The CDR3: CATSSGFTGELFF. CDR3 DNA sequence: TGTGCCACCAGCAGTGGCTTCACCGGGGAGCTGTTTTTT.

This chain links TRBV6-2 or TRBV6-3 with TRBJ1-5; the match to TRBD1 covers 7 bases. The trim removed 5 bases at V and 0 bases at J, leaving 19 bases unmatched. Germline V gene data show CDR1 as MNHEY and CDR2 as SVGEGT. This CDR3 region has 20 residues. In nucleotides, the CDR3 is TGTGCCAGCAGTCGTCGGACAGGAGAAAACGTCCCCTATAGCAATCAGCCCCAGCATTTT. Translating gives CASSRRTGENVPYSNQPQHF.

The chain couples TRBV7-8 to TRBJ1-5; D remains unclear. The germline V and J ends were trimmed by 0 bases and 7 bases, with 25 bases remaining between them. Germline values: CDR1 SGHVS, CDR2 FQNEAQ. The CDR3 sequence is 19 residues long. CDR3 residues: CASSLAAPLGAGRRQPQHF. The CDR3 DNA reads TGTGCCAGCAGCTTAGCGGCCCCCTTAGGCGCGGGGAGGAGACAGCCCCAGCATTTT.

The chain combines TRBV7-9 with TRBJ2-5; 11 bases are shared with TRBD2. After removal of 3 bases from V and 0 bases from J, the junction contained 3 bases not matched to a gene. Germline assignment: CDR1 SEHNR and CDR2 FQNEAQ (reference sequence). CDR3 length: 16 residues. The CDR3: CASSFPGLADQETQYF. CDR3 DNA sequence: TGTGCCAGCAGCTTCCCGGGACTAGCGGACCAAGAGACCCAGTACTTC. The variable domain in full, with the rest retrieved from reference TRBV7-9 and TRBJ2-5, is DTGVSQNPRHKITKRGQNVTFRCDPISEHNRLYWYRQTLGQGPEFLTYFQNEAQLEKSRLLSDRFSAERPKGSFSTLEIQRTEQGDSAMYLCASSFPGLADQETQYFGPGTRLLVL.

This chain joins TRBV13 and TRBJ1-1, with a possible D match to TRBD1 (6 bases). Trimming took 3 bases from V and 1 from J, leaving 9 bases between them. The CDR3 spans 14 residues. Looked up from germline, CDR1 is PRHDT and CDR2 is FYEKMQ (reference sequence). The CDR3: CASSLDSENTEAFF. For the CDR3, the DNA is TGTGCCAGCAGCTTGGACAGCGAGAACACTGAAGCTTTCTTT.

Only a few counts were recorded for this clone. The gene calls are TRBV19 and TRBJ2-1; TRBD2 agrees at 13 bases. Germline CDR1 is LNHDA and CDR2 is SQIVND (reference sequence). The V and J ends lost 5 bases and 8 bases, in that order; junction bases with no gene match: 9. The length of the CDR3 is 16 residues. CDR3 region: CASSVQGLAGRYEQFF. In DNA form, the CDR3 reads TGTGCCAGTAGTGTGCAGGGACTAGCGGGACGGTATGAGCAGTTCTTC.

The chain is built from TRBV5-1 and TRBJ1-6; D is unclear. Germline CDR1 is SGHRS and CDR2 is YFSETQ. CDR3 size: 14 residues. V was trimmed by 0 bases and J by 6 bases, leaving 7 bases between them. CDR3 loop: CASSLAEFNSPLHF. The CDR3 DNA follows: TGCGCCAGCAGCTTGGCCGAGTTTAATTCACCCCTCCACTTT. The complete variable domain, with remaining parts taken from reference TRBV5-1 and TRBJ1-6, reads KAGVTQTPRYLIKTRGQQVTLSCSPISGHRSVSWYQQTPGQGLQFLFEYFSETQRNKGNFPGRFSGRQFSNSRSEMNVSTLELGDSALYLCASSLAEFNSPLHFGNGTRLTVT.

This chain uses TRBV9 with TRBJ2-1, with 10 bases lining up with TRBD2. The CDR3 has 15 amino acids. In germline, CDR1 is SGDLS, CDR2 YYNGEE. The junction had 4 bases not matched to a gene; V was cut back by 3 bases and J by 4 bases. CDR3 nucleotide sequence: TGTGCCAGCAGCGCCGGGACTAGCGTTTACAATGAGCAGTTCTTC. Encoded protein: CASSAGTSVYNEQFF.